The 6 T cell receptor beta chains listed next were all sequenced from one sample in a study of shared clonotypes between healthy human individuals. Sequenced by immunoSEQ multiplex PCR; TCRdb stores in-frame clones only, minus some. The data hold about 610,000 clones, with about 96% observed a single time. Naive CD8 cells lacked CD45RO and underwent positive selection for CCR7, leaving out terminally differentiated effector memory CD45RA+ cells. Sequenced material: naive CD8+ T cells sorted from blood. The receptors derive from a young woman in good health.

Worth noting for this clone: This CDR3 is also generated by other DNA sequences in the sample. The chain links TRBV6-5 to TRBJ1-2; D is uncertain. Deletions cut 0 bases from V and 5 bases from J, with 7 bases between. Germline-derived CDR1 and CDR2 are MNHEY and SVGAGI. This CDR3 spans 13 amino acids. The CDR3 coding sequence is TGTGCCAGCAGTTACTCGACCGGGTATGGCTACACCTTC. Protein: CASSYSTGYGYTF.

The V call is TRBV6-5, the J call TRBJ1-1; D not certain. There are 11 residues in the CDR3. In germline, CDR1 is MNHEY, CDR2 SVGAGI. V gave up 6 bases and J gave up 2 bases, with 4 bases separating them. The CDR3: CASRENTEAFF. The CDR3 region has the DNA TGTGCCAGCAGGGAAAACACTGAAGCTTTCTTT.

Concerning this clone: At the DNA level, this CDR3 is encoded by other sequences in the same sample as well. V is TRBV6-5 and J is TRBJ2-1, with D possibly being TRBD2 (5 bases). Germline V lookup: CDR1 MNHEY, CDR2 SVGAGI. Trimming took 0 bases from V and 2 from J, leaving 8 bases between them. The CDR3 has 15 residues. The CDR3 DNA is TGTGCCAGCAGTTACTCAAGCGGAGCCTACAATGAGCAGTTCTTC. Its protein is CASSYSSGAYNEQFF.

This clone appeared a single time. V usage is TRBV5-6 and J usage is TRBJ1-4; D gene unclear. The V end was cut by 3 bases, the J end by 4 bases, with 16 bases between. Germline CDR1 reads SGHDT; CDR2 reads YYEEEE. CDR3 length: 16 residues. The chain's CDR3 is CASSWAGGRHNEKLFF. DNA of the CDR3: TGTGCCAGCAGCTGGGCCGGCGGAAGACATAATGAAAAACTGTTTTTT.

This chain joins TRBV7-8 and TRBJ2-1, with D uncertain. The CDR3 length is 14 residues. The germline CDR1 and CDR2 sequences are SGHVS and FQNEAQ. V lost 4 bases, J lost 8 bases, and 15 bases lay in between. This chain's CDR3 is CASSSPPEPDEQFF. CDR3 in DNA: TGTGCCAGCAGCTCCCCCCCGGAACCCGATGAGCAGTTCTTC.

The chain employs TRBV11-2 and TRBJ2-7; 8 bases align to TRBD2. The CDR3 totals 17 residues. The V gene end was trimmed by 0 bases and the J gene end by 0 bases; junction bases not matched to a gene: 7. Germline-derived CDR1 and CDR2 are SGHAT and FQNNGV. The CDR3 protein is CASSLDGKRESSYEQYF. Here the CDR3 DNA reads TGTGCCAGCAGCTTAGATGGTAAGCGGGAGAGCTCCTACGAGCAGTACTTC.